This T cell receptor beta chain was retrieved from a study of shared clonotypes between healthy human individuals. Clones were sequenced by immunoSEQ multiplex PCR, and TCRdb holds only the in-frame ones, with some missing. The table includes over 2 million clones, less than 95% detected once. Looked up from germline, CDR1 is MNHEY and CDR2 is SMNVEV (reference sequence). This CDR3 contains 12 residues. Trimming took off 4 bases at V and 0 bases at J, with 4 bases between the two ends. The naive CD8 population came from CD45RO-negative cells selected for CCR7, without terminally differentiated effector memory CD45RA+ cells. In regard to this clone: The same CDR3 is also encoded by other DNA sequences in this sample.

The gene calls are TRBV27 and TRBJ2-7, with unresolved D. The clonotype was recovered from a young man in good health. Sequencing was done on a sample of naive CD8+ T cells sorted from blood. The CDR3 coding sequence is TGTGCCAGCAGTTCCCACTCCTACGAGCAGTACTTC. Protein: CASSSHSYEQYF.